This TCR beta chain emerged from a study of blood T cell repertoires in COVID-19. Study-wide background: The origin of the acute and convalescent COVID-19 samples was the United States, Italy and Spain. From T cells, B-cell-depleted T cells, or PBMCs came the material, which was cDNA or gDNA.

Original processing notes: Amplification of reference gene primers provided the estimated nucleated cell counts. This table comes from immunoSEQ multiplex PCR, and its TCRdb copy is limited to in-frame clones, with some not included. Clonal size and the V and J genes are those of that table, whereas D and trimming came from the DNA. The profile shows some 210,000 clones, around 90% of them singletons. The CDR3 runs 14 residues. V was cut by 0 bases and J by 2 bases, with 7 bases left in between. The germline V gene has CDR1 SGHDN and CDR2 FVKESK. This rearrangement joins TRBV14 to TRBJ2-5, with D unclear. The TCR sequence derives from a man aged 25-45 years with acute or convalescent COVID-19. Sequencing was performed on peripheral blood. CDR3 coding DNA: TGTGCCAGCAGCCAAGAAATATTTCAAGAGACCCAGTACTTC. Residues: CASSQEIFQETQYF.